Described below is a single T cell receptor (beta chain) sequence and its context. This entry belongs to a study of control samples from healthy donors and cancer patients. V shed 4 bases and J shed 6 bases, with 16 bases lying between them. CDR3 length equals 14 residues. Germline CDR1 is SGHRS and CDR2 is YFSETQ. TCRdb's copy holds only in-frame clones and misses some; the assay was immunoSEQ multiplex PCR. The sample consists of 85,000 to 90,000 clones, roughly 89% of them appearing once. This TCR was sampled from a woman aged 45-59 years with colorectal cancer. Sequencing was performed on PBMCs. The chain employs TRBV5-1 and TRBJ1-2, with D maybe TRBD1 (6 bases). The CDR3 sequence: CASSPPDRLDGYTF. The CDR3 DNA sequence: TGCGCCAGCAGCCCTCCCGACAGGCTCGATGGCTACACCTTC.